The rows below give T cell receptor beta chains drawn from one sample of a study of human T cells and chemical hapten exposure. TCRdb analysed the RACE reads with MiXCR anew, one entry per CDR3 protein. The sample comprises about 96,000 distinct CDR3 sequences, over 7.5% of which are singletons, and about 2% rests with the top ten. The source was whole blood, collected in connection with sensitization to the hapten diphenylcyclopropenone (DPC). The receptor source for this set is a woman aged 40 to 50 with alopecia areata. Some clones in this sample may be carry-over from other donors' samples. Both conserved end residues are trimmed from each CDR3.

V	J	CDR3
TRBV10-3	TRBJ2-1	AISELAGGLYNNEQF
TRBV6-6	TRBJ2-7	ASSYRGTGYEQY
TRBV20-1	TRBJ2-2	SARYGSTGELF
TRBV28	TRBJ2-1	ASSSYSGGYNEQF
TRBV7-9	TRBJ2-5	ASSLGYRAGGFETQY
TRBV6-2/TRBV6-3	TRBJ2-7	ASSYSIGGSEQY
TRBV5-1	TRBJ2-1	ASSLSVAAMGQF
TRBV20-1	TRBJ2-7	SARLPRTPYEQY
TRBV2	TRBJ2-3	ASVSGSSTDTQY
TRBV6-5	TRBJ1-5	ASSQRDSVNQPQH
TRBV7-2	TRBJ1-5	ASSTRGNQPQH
TRBV20-1	TRBJ2-6	SAGASVSRSGANVLT
TRBV6-6	TRBJ2-2	ASSRRGTPNTGELF
TRBV20-1	TRBJ2-7	SAPMDGEQY
TRBV6-2/TRBV6-3	TRBJ1-4	ASSYSGEKLF
TRBV5-1	TRBJ1-1	ASSLDRTFEAF
TRBV7-2	TRBJ2-2	ASSLAGGDTGELF
TRBV11-3	TRBJ2-7	ASSSTSGRAEQY
TRBV28	TRBJ2-7	ASSSLPVNSYEQY
TRBV6-1	TRBJ2-7	ASRVAGGPDEQY
TRBV28	TRBJ1-2	ANRDRNGYT
TRBV5-6	TRBJ1-4	ASSPQGANEKLF
TRBV6-2/TRBV6-3	TRBJ2-2	ASSGGRFGELF
TRBV6-5	TRBJ2-1	ASSRVTGGYNEQF
TRBV6-2/TRBV6-3	TRBJ2-1	ASSRISSGSPNEQF
TRBV28	TRBJ1-1	ASSLARGRTEAF
TRBV27	TRBJ2-3	ASSYRMSTDTQY
TRBV6-1	TRBJ1-2	ASSEADRGYGYT
TRBV20-1	TRBJ1-5	SASWRPGGTEPQH
TRBV7-2	TRBJ2-7	ASSLAEGYFSYEQY
TRBV20-1	TRBJ1-1	SARDFLTEAF
TRBV12-3/TRBV12-4	TRBJ2-1	ASSFSGAGGDNEQF
TRBV3-1	TRBJ2-1	ASSQDLSGLSRANEQF
TRBV6-2/TRBV6-3	TRBJ2-1	ASSPPGTRRSQQF
TRBV9	TRBJ2-7	ASSRTPYEQY
TRBV29-1	TRBJ2-1	SVGGQLSSYNEQF
TRBV29-1	TRBJ2-6	SVASSGANVLT
TRBV27	TRBJ1-5	ASSAPQGYSNQPQH
TRBV28	TRBJ2-7	ASTLPRVPPEQY
TRBV7-9	TRBJ2-3	ASSFPTNTGGVPDTQY
TRBV9	TRBJ2-5	ASSLDTGYQETQY
TRBV5-1	TRBJ1-4	ASRSRDSTEKLF
TRBV11-3	TRBJ2-2	ASSSSGTNTGELF
TRBV27	TRBJ2-7	ASSADRSYEQY
TRBV4-2	TRBJ2-7	ASSHGQGKPEQY
TRBV2	TRBJ2-1	ASSGLFNEQF
TRBV5-1	TRBJ2-1	ASSLALSSYNEQF
TRBV3-1	TRBJ1-2	ASSQDQGGQYGYT
TRBV19	TRBJ2-2	ASRWTSGRAMSNTGELF
TRBV20-1	TRBJ2-3	SAELRAGVADTQY
TRBV5-6	TRBJ1-1	ASSLEVGTMNTEAF
TRBV12-3/TRBV12-4	TRBJ2-2	ASSSRGGNTGELF
TRBV20-1	TRBJ2-3	SALRETTDTQY
TRBV30	TRBJ1-5	AWSLGQGDQPQH